The clone carrying this T cell receptor (beta chain) was seen a single time. Its antigen is undetermined. These data belong to a study of PD-L1 blockade in urothelial cancer. Background on the study: Once treatment had started, blood was analyzed at 3 weeks (second dose) and again at 6 weeks. There were a median of around 140,000 T cells in blood samples. Study results and caveats: Expansion of tumor-associated blood clones at 3 weeks was greater in durable-benefit patients.

Trimming cost V 6 bases and J 4 bases; bases outside gene matches: 8. The CDR3 is made up of 15 amino acids. Germline V gives CDR1 LNHDA, CDR2 SQIVND (reference sequence). Measured with immunoSEQ multiplex PCR; TCRdb has only the in-frame clones, and not every one. The data contain about 51,000 clones, approximately 84% of them singletons. The chain recombines TRBV19 with TRBJ2-5; 10 bases line up with TRBD2. This TCR was sampled from a man aged 60 to 75 with urothelial cancer. Material: PBMCs, obtained around atezolizumab (anti-PD-L1) treatment. CDR3 in DNA: TGTGCCAGTAGAGACGGGCTAGCGGGAGTAGAGACCCAGTACTTC. The encoded protein is CASRDGLAGVETQYF.